This T cell receptor (beta chain) stems from a study of beta chain features in type 1 diabetes. Study-wide context: Cell yields, gender and age were similar in healthy donors and patients.

The entirety of the isolated RNA underwent reverse transcription, so expressed TCRB transcripts were sequenced. Assay: immunoSEQ multiplex PCR; the TCRdb copy retains only in-frame clones and omits some. The profile shows some 250,000 clones, about 15% of them singletons. Germline V gene lookup returns CDR1 SNHLY and CDR2 FYNNEI. J gave up 4 bases and V 2 bases, and 2 bases lay outside the gene matches. The CDR3 is 14 residues long. On this clone: The antigen is not known.

Study results and caveats: Researchers report that Type 1 diabetes patients had moderately but significantly shorter TCRB CDR3s across all four CD4+ subsets. Resolution of whether HLA type affects TCRB rearrangement was not achieved here.

Sequences were obtained from naive CD4+ T cells from blood. This clonotype originated in a young man with type 1 diabetes. The V and J genes are TRBV2 and TRBJ1-2, with 9 bases that match TRBD1. The CDR3 loop is CASSETGGLYGYTF. CDR3 sequence (DNA): TGTGCCAGCAGTGAAACAGGGGGCCTCTATGGCTACACCTTC.